The following is a T cell receptor (beta chain) sequence with its context. This record belongs to a study of T cell responses to AZD1222 COVID-19 vaccine. Per the germline V gene, CDR1 is SGHAT and CDR2 is FQNNGV. V dropped 1 base and J dropped 2; count of bases not matched to a gene: 5. The CDR3 has 17 amino acids. Using immunoSEQ multiplex PCR, the repertoire was profiled, and TCRdb retains in-frame clones only, with some absent. The sample includes about 120,000 clones, about 92% seen only once; the top ten take 2.5% to 3%. The source material was peripheral blood, sampled on day 0 of AZD1222 vaccination. This TCR derives from an adult in good health. The chain employs TRBV11-2 and TRBJ2-1; 10 bases match TRBD2. The CDR3 sequence is CASSLVSSGRPYNEQFF. The CDR3 DNA reads as TGTGCCAGCAGCTTAGTAAGTAGCGGGAGGCCCTACAATGAGCAGTTCTTC. The entire variable domain, with the rest obtained from reference TRBV11-2 and TRBJ2-1, is as follows: EAGVAQSPRYKIIEKRQSVAFWCNPISGHATLYWYQQILGQGPKLLIQFQNNGVVDDSQLPKDRFSAERLKGVDSTLKIQPAKLEDSAVYLCASSLVSSGRPYNEQFFGPGTRLTVL.